The present T cell receptor (beta chain) was sequenced within a study of CD8 T cells in ankylosing spondylitis. Notes on the study in general: Several of the motif variants were reported before in synovial fluid and blood from reactive arthritis. Characteristic, it appeared, of ankylosing spondylitis blood was a TCR beta motif of fewer than 10 highly homologous variants. Clones tied to disease were said to be significantly enriched in matched ankylosing spondylitis synovial fluid.

Note on this clonotype: Its specificity is unknown.

Germline loops: CDR1 LGHNA, CDR2 YSLEER. The CDR3 covers 13 residues. V lost 0 bases to trimming and J lost 6 bases, with 9 bases between them. In making TCR beta libraries, quantitative 5'-RACE with molecular barcodes was used. From the 5' RACE reads, TCRdb called clonotypes with MiXCR, one entry per CDR3 protein. The table lists 200,000 or so distinct CDR3 sequences, roughly 20% of them singletons. The clonotype originates from a male donor under 30 with ankylosing spondylitis or in good health (not recorded which). Sample: blood, either unsorted or a sorted T cell fraction (not recorded which). J is TRBJ2-7 and V is TRBV4-3; a possible D gene is TRBD1 (6 bases). The CDR3 sequence: CASSQETGSEQYF. CDR3 DNA: TGCGCCAGCAGCCAAGAAACAGGGTCCGAGCAGTACTTC.